The sequence of this T cell receptor (beta chain) was determined in a study of sequential checkpoint blockade in melanoma. Study-level information: Arm A got nivolumab then ipilimumab; arm B the reverse, 1:1. Both treatment sequences were followed by maintenance nivolumab.

This clone has a single count. Produced via immunoSEQ multiplex PCR; TCRdb's table is partial and in-frame only. The repertoire consists of around 13,000 clones, with less than 80% occurring once and the leading ten covering roughly 25%. Germline V gene sequence: CDR1 LGHNA, CDR2 YSLEER. The germline V and J ends were trimmed by 0 bases and 4 bases, with 12 bases remaining between them. CDR3 length: 15 amino acids. The treatment: randomized to nivolumab then ipilimumab (arm A) or the reverse (arm B). Sorted cells were live CD3+CD8+, lacking CD19 and CD56, from PBMCs. The sample was CD8+ T cells sorted from blood (inferred from file names), taken from a patient given nivolumab and ipilimumab in sequence. The chain is built from TRBV4-3 and TRBJ1-1; possibly TRBD1 for D (5 bases). This sequence originates from a human donor with melanoma. Here the CDR3 reads CASSQDYRWTTEAFF. The CDR3 DNA sequence: TGCGCCAGCAGCCAAGATTACAGGTGGACCACTGAAGCTTTCTTT.